The next 13 T cell receptor beta chains were all read from a single sample in a study of cytomegalovirus exposure and HLA in healthy donors. With 60 Vbeta and 13 Jbeta primers, the PCR was carried out. TCRdb keeps only in-frame clones here, not all; method: immunoSEQ multiplex PCR. The sample shows about 140,000 clones, roughly 75% of them seen only once. The sequenced sample was PBMCs. The receptors shown here come from a man younger than 40 in good health.

The gene calls are TRBV4-3 and TRBJ2-1; TRBD1 matches at 9 bases. Looked up from germline, CDR1 is LGHNA and CDR2 is YSLEER. J lost 6 bases, V lost 0 bases, and 3 bases had no gene match. This CDR3 has 15 residues. CDR3 residues: CASSQEGTGSNEQFF. The DNA for the CDR3 is TGCGCCAGCAGCCAAGAGGGGACAGGGTCCAATGAGCAGTTCTTC.

The chain combines TRBV5-3 with TRBJ2-1; D is uncertain. TRBV5-3 counts as an open reading frame of uncertain function. Between the trimmed V and J ends, which lost 6 bases and 5 bases, there was a span of 21 bases. There are 16 residues in the CDR3. The CDR3 DNA sequence: TGTGCCAGAAATTGCCCCCCCACGCCCGGTAACAATGAGCAGTTCTTC. Protein sequence: CARNCPPTPGNNEQFF.

The sample holds a few counts of this clone. The V gene is TRBV28, the J gene TRBJ1-1; 11 bases match TRBD1. J lost 5 bases, V lost 7 bases, and 18 bases had no gene match. The CDR3 totals 18 residues. From germline, CDR1 is MDHEN and CDR2 SYDVKM. CDR3 protein: CASTPQGWGGQGGTEAFF. Here the CDR3 DNA reads TGTGCCAGCACTCCCCAGGGGTGGGGGGGACAGGGGGGGACTGAAGCTTTCTTT.

This clone was seen just once. J is TRBJ2-2 and V is TRBV19; the match to TRBD2 covers 16 bases. This CDR3 contains 15 residues. Germline CDR1 and CDR2: LNHDA and SQIVND (reference sequence). V gave up 8 bases and J gave up 6 bases; unmatched junction bases: 3. The CDR3 DNA reads as TGTGCCAGTGGGGGACTAGCGGGAGGGGCCGGGGAGCTGTTTTTT. This sequence encodes CASGGLAGGAGELFF.

The V gene is TRBV18, the J gene TRBJ1-2, with 11 bases identical to TRBD1. V lost 6 bases to trimming and J lost 5 bases; unmatched junction nucleotides: 2. The V gene's germline CDR1 is KGHSH and CDR2 LQKENI. CDR3 size: 13 residues. The CDR3 DNA sequence: TGTGCCAGCTCCGGGGACAGGGGGTATGGCTACACCTTC. Protein: CASSGDRGYGYTF. The whole variable domain, filled in from reference TRBV18 and TRBJ1-2, reads NAGVMQNPRHLVRRRGQEARLRCSPMKGHSHVYWYRQLPEEGLKFMVYLQKENIIDESGMPKERFSAEFPKEGPSILRIQQVVRGDSAAYFCASSGDRGYGYTFGSGTRLTVV.

V usage is TRBV5-8 and J usage is TRBJ2-1; 8 nucleotides line up with TRBD1. The J segment lost 5 bases and the V segment lost 0 bases, leaving 4 bases of the junction unmatched. From germline, CDR1 is SGHTS and CDR2 YDEGEE. This CDR3 is 15 amino acids long. This CDR3 reads CASSLGTGQDNEQFF. The DNA of the CDR3 is TGTGCCAGCAGCTTGGGGACAGGGCAGGACAATGAGCAGTTCTTC.

This rearrangement joins TRBV28 to TRBJ2-6; perhaps TRBD1 as D (8 bases). CDR3 length equals 17 residues. Germline V gene lookup returns CDR1 MDHEN and CDR2 SYDVKM. The V and J ends lost 5 bases and 2 bases respectively, with 16 bases between them. CDR3 nucleotides: TGTGCCAGCAGTCGAACAGGGGGGGGGCCTGGGGCCAACGTCCTGACTTTC. Translating it yields CASSRTGGGPGANVLTF.

The rearrangement uses TRBV5-1 and TRBJ1-4; D call uncertain. Trimming stripped 4 bases from V and 8 bases from J, with 12 bases between. CDR1 SGHRS and CDR2 YFSETQ come from the germline V gene. There are 13 residues in the CDR3. This CDR3 is CASSDGISEKLFF. In DNA form, the CDR3 reads TGCGCCAGCAGCGACGGCATTAGCGAAAAACTGTTTTTT.

The gene calls are TRBV9 and TRBJ2-2, with D perhaps TRBD2 (6 bases). From germline, CDR1 is SGDLS and CDR2 YYNGEE. V was shortened by 4 bases and J by 4 bases, with 17 bases between the two germline ends. The CDR3 has 16 amino acids. DNA of the CDR3: TGTGCCAGCAGCCGACGCTTTGGGGGAGGCACCGGGGAGCTGTTTTTT. This gives the protein CASSRRFGGGTGELFF.

This clone appeared once. The rearrangement uses TRBV27 and TRBJ2-3; maybe TRBD2 (6 bases). The CDR3 contains 17 residues. The V end lost 2 bases, the J end lost 3 bases, and 18 bases lay between the germline ends. Germline-derived CDR1 and CDR2 are MNHEY and SMNVEV (reference sequence). In DNA form, the CDR3 reads TGTGCCAGCAGTTTAGGGAACTTGGTCGCGGGGACAGATACGCAGTATTTT. It encodes CASSLGNLVAGTDTQYF.

The V call is TRBV28, the J call TRBJ2-1; 9 positions agree with TRBD1. The V gene's germline CDR1 is MDHEN and CDR2 SYDVKM. The CDR3 has 15 residues. V was clipped by 4 bases and J by 7 bases; unmatched bases: 8. CDR3 nucleotides: TGTGCCAGCAGTTCACCGGGACAGGGATGGAATGAGCAGTTCTTC. It yields the protein CASSSPGQGWNEQFF.

V is TRBV28 and J is TRBJ2-1; TRBD1 is a possible D gene (6 bases). V lost 6 bases and J lost 10, with 16 bases in between. In germline, CDR1 is MDHEN, CDR2 SYDVKM. The CDR3 has 13 amino acids. The CDR3: CASSMGTPGEQFF. The CDR3 bases are TGTGCCAGCAGCATGGGGACACCCGGGGAGCAGTTCTTC.

This clone was recorded once. The chain is built from TRBV7-8 and TRBJ2-7, with TRBD2 matching over 7 bases. CDR1 and CDR2 (germline): SGHVS, FQNEAQ. This CDR3 has 12 residues. Unmatched junction bases numbered 6, after V lost 1 base and J lost 12 bases. CDR3 loop: CASSLGGGLGYF. The CDR3, as DNA: TGTGCCAGCAGCTTAGGGGGGGGTCTTGGGTACTTC.